The rows below give T cell receptor beta chains drawn from one sample of a study of cytomegalovirus exposure and HLA in healthy donors. Profiling relied on immunoSEQ multiplex PCR, and the TCRdb table lists in-frame clones only, not all of them. Of fewer than 200,000 clones detected, roughly 77% appear once; the ten largest clones hold 1.5% to 2%. The sequenced material came from PBMCs. All receptors derive from a woman younger than 35 in good health and CMV-seronegative. The CDR3 runs from the conserved cysteine through the conserved F or W. The D gene is left open where the match is weak. A clone size is listed for some rows: how often the clone was seen (once, few, many), or a class if it is expanded.

abundance	v_gene	j_gene	d_gene	CDR3nt	CDR3aa
NA	TRBV2	TRBJ1-4	TRBD1	TGTGCCAGCAGTGAGTGGGGTGGTACAGGGGATGAAAAACTGTTTTTT	CASSEWGGTGDEKLFF
once	TRBV21-1	TRBJ2-5	NA	TGTGCCAGCAGGCCTTGGGAGTCTGGTCCGAACCGGCGGGAGACCCAGTACTTC	CASRPWESGPNRRETQYF
NA	TRBV5-1	TRBJ1-4	TRBD1	TGCGCCAGCAGCTTGGGCGGGACAGTTGAAAAACTGTTTTTT	CASSLGGTVEKLFF
NA	TRBV11-2	TRBJ2-5	NA	TGTGCCAGCAGCTATAAACTGGACAGCCAAGAGACCCAGTACTTC	CASSYKLDSQETQYF
few	TRBV30	TRBJ1-6	NA	TGTGCCTGGAGTGTAGAGTATAATTCACCCCTCCACTTT	CAWSVEYNSPLHF
NA	TRBV28	TRBJ1-1	TRBD1	TGTGCCAGCAGTCTCTCCGGGACAGTGAACACTGAAGCTTTCTTT	CASSLSGTVNTEAFF
NA	TRBV6-1	TRBJ1-2	TRBD1	TGTGCCAGCAGTGCAGACAGGGCACCTAACTATGGCTACACCTTC	CASSADRAPNYGYTF
NA	TRBV5-4	TRBJ2-2	TRBD2	TGTGCCAGCAGGACCGGGACTAGCGGGAACACCGGGGAGCTGTTTTTT	CASRTGTSGNTGELFF
few	TRBV2	TRBJ1-2	TRBD1	TGTGCCAGCAGTAGGGACAGGGCCAACTATGGCTACACCTTC	CASSRDRANYGYTF
NA	TRBV28	TRBJ1-1	TRBD1	TGTGCCAGTGTCGAAGGACAGGGGGCTGTGACCACTGAAGCTTTCTTT	CASVEGQGAVTTEAFF
NA	TRBV9	TRBJ2-7	TRBD2	TGTGCCAGCAGCGTAGGAGTCGGGAGGGAGCAGTACTTC	CASSVGVGREQYF
NA	TRBV4-1	TRBJ2-3	TRBD2	TGCGCCAGCAGCCAAGAATCGCGGGCGGGAGGGCGCACAGATACGCAGTATTTT	CASSQESRAGGRTDTQYF
NA	TRBV11-2	TRBJ2-1	TRBD2	TGTGCCAGCAGCTTTTTGGGACTAGCGGGGTACAATGAGCAGTTCTTC	CASSFLGLAGYNEQFF
NA	TRBV7-2	TRBJ2-7	NA	TGTGCCAGCAGCCAACGGCGGGACGGCTACTCCTACGAGCAGTACTTC	CASSQRRDGYSYEQYF
NA	TRBV27	TRBJ1-5	TRBD1	TGTGCCAGCAGCCCACTTCAGGGGGTCCTCAATCAGCCCCAGCATTTT	CASSPLQGVLNQPQHF
NA	TRBV7-3	TRBJ1-1	NA	TGTGCCAGCAGCTTAACCGGAGGAAATACTGAAGCTTTCTTT	CASSLTGGNTEAFF
NA	TRBV7-2	TRBJ2-6	NA	TGTGCCAGCAGCCCTAGCGTAAAAATTTCTGGGGCCAACGTCCTGACTTTC	CASSPSVKISGANVLTF
once	TRBV2	TRBJ2-7	TRBD1	TGTGCCAGCAAGGATCGACAGGGGCCTTCCTACGAGCAGTACTTC	CASKDRQGPSYEQYF
NA	TRBV7-8	TRBJ2-7	NA	TGTGCCAGCAGCTTAAGGAGGGAAAGGGGTTCCGAGCAGTACTTC	CASSLRRERGSEQYF
NA	TRBV7-9	TRBJ2-1	NA	TGTGCCAGCAGCCCCCTAGCGTTGACCTACAATGAGCAGTTCTTC	CASSPLALTYNEQFF
NA	TRBV6-5	TRBJ2-6	NA	TGTGCCAGTTCGAGGTCCTCTGGGGCCAACGTCCTGACTTTC	CASSRSSGANVLTF
NA	TRBV5-1	TRBJ2-1	TRBD1	TGCGCCAGCAGCTTTTGGCTGGGACAGGGTCCCCCGCAGTTCTTC	CASSFWLGQGPPQFF
NA	TRBV5-1	TRBJ2-5	TRBD1	TGCGCCAGCAGCTTATCAGGACAGGGAATAGAGCAGTACTTC	CASSLSGQGIEQYF
NA	TRBV2	TRBJ2-5	TRBD1	TGTGCCAGCAGTCAGGGACAGGGGAGAGAGGCCCAGTACTTC	CASSQGQGREAQYF
NA	TRBV5-6	TRBJ2-2	TRBD2	TGTGCCAGCAGCCGGGGACTAGCGGCCTCCACCGGGGAGCTGTTTTTT	CASSRGLAASTGELFF
NA	TRBV5-1	TRBJ1-1	TRBD1	TGCGCCAGCAGCATATCGCTGACAGGGGGATTTTCGCGGAACACTGAAGCTTTCTTT	CASSISLTGGFSRNTEAFF
NA	TRBV4-2	TRBJ2-7	TRBD2	TGTGCCAGCAGCCAAGTCGGCGGGGGGGGTACCTACGAGCAGTACTTC	CASSQVGGGGTYEQYF
NA	TRBV7-8	TRBJ2-7	NA	TGTGCCAGCAGCTTAGGCCTTAGCGAGCAGTACTTC	CASSLGLSEQYF
NA	TRBV5-4	TRBJ2-5	TRBD2	TGTGCCAGCAGCAGCGCTAGCGGGGGCCAAGAGACCCAGTACTTC	CASSSASGGQETQYF
NA	TRBV4-2	TRBJ2-3	TRBD1	TGTGCCAGCAGCCAACAGGGACAGGGGACAGATACGCAGTATTTT	CASSQQGQGTDTQYF
NA	TRBV7-3	TRBJ2-3	NA	TGTGCCAGCAGCTTGGGCCAGGGGCCTTGGGATACGCAGTATTTT	CASSLGQGPWDTQYF
NA	TRBV5-1	TRBJ1-5	TRBD1	TGCGCCAGCAGCTCGAACGGGACAGGGTCGTTGGATCAGCCCCAGCATTTT	CASSSNGTGSLDQPQHF
NA	TRBV7-9	TRBJ1-2	NA	TGTGCCAGCAGCCAGATACAGGGCTTAGCTAACTATGGCTACACCTTC	CASSQIQGLANYGYTF
once	TRBV6-5	TRBJ1-1	TRBD1	TGTGCCAGCAGTTACTCTGGAGGGGGCGCGGCTGAAGCTTTCTTT	CASSYSGGGAAEAFF